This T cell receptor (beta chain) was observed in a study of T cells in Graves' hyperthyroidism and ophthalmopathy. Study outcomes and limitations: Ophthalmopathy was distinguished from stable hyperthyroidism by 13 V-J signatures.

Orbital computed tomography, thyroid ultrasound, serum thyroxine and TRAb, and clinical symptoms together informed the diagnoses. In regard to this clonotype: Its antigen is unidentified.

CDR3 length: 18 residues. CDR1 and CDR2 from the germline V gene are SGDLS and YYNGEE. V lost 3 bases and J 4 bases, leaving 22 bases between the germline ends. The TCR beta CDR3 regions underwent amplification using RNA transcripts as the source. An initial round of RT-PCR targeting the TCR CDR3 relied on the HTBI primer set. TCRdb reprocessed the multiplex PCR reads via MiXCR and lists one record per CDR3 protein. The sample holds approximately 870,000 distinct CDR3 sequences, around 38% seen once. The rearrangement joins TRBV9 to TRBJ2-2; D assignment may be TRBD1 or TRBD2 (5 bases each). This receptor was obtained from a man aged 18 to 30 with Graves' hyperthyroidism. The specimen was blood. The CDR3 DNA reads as TGTGCCAGCAGCGGAGCTGACTCGGGACCGTCGGGCACCGGGGAGCTGTTTTTT. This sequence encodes CASSGADSGPSGTGELFF.